Listed below are T cell receptor beta chains from one sample, sequenced in a study of blood T cell repertoires in COVID-19. The table came from immunoSEQ multiplex PCR; TCRdb's copy has only in-frame clones and leaves some out. There are 100,000 to 120,000 clones in the sample; 75% to 90% occur only once, and 4.6% lies in the top ten. Sequencing was done on a sample of peripheral blood. These receptors originate from a woman between 45 and 65 years old with acute or convalescent COVID-19. CDR3s include the opening cysteine and the closing phenylalanine or tryptophan. A D gene is named only where the DNA matches it firmly. The size of a clone is reported for some rows only, either as once, few or many, or as a class for expanded clones.

length	size	V	D	J	DNA	CDR3
13	-	TRBV5-1	TRBD1	TRBJ1-2	TGCGCCAGCAGCTACGACAGGGCTCACGGCTACACCTTC	CASSYDRAHGYTF
13	-	TRBV18	-	TRBJ1-2	TGTGCCAGCTCCCAGGGGACTAACTATGGCTACACCTTC	CASSQGTNYGYTF
15	-	TRBV28	TRBD1	TRBJ1-5	TGTGCCAGCAGCGGACAGGGTACGAGCAATCAGCCCCAGCATTTT	CASSGQGTSNQPQHF
15	-	TRBV27	TRBD2	TRBJ2-5	TGTGCCAGCAGTCCCGGGGGCCTAGCGGGAAGGACCCAGTACTTC	CASSPGGLAGRTQYF
16	few	TRBV7-9	TRBD2	TRBJ2-2	TGTGCCAGCACCAGGACTAGCGGGGGGATCCCCGGGGAGCTGTTTTTT	CASTRTSGGIPGELFF
14	-	TRBV7-9	-	TRBJ1-6	TGTGCCAGCAGAACGGGGTCCCCGGCGTCACCCCTCCACTTT	CASRTGSPASPLHF
14	-	TRBV9	TRBD1	TRBJ1-2	TGTGCCAGCAGCGTAGGAGGGGGCAACTATGGCTACACCTTC	CASSVGGGNYGYTF
14	-	TRBV7-2	TRBD2	TRBJ2-1	TGTGCCAGCAGCTCCGGACTAGCTCCCAATGAGCAGTTCTTC	CASSSGLAPNEQFF
15	-	TRBV28	TRBD1	TRBJ2-7	TGTGCCAGCAGACACCGACAGGGCCGCTCCTACGAGCAGTACTTC	CASRHRQGRSYEQYF
17	-	TRBV7-9	-	TRBJ1-1	TGTGCCAGCAGCCCGCCTACGCCGAGGGCGAGGGACACTGAAGCTTTCTTT	CASSPPTPRARDTEAFF
15	-	TRBV27	-	TRBJ2-2	TGTGCCAGCGGGATGCTTGACAGGTACACCGGGGAGCTGTTTTTT	CASGMLDRYTGELFF
15	-	TRBV6-6	-	TRBJ1-1	TGTGCCAGCAGTTACTTTGGGCTGCCGAACACTGAAGCTTTCTTT	CASSYFGLPNTEAFF
15	-	TRBV6-5	TRBD2	TRBJ2-7	TGTGCCAGCAGTTACTCGACTAGCGGGAACTACGAGCAGTACTTC	CASSYSTSGNYEQYF
15	-	TRBV7-6	TRBD2	TRBJ2-7	TGTGCCAGCAGCGCCGGGACTAGCGGGACCTACGAGCAGTACTTC	CASSAGTSGTYEQYF
16	few	TRBV3-1/TRBV3-2	TRBD2	TRBJ2-1	TGTGCCAGCAGCCAAGGTGGGAGGGTTTCCTACAATGAGCAGTTCTTC	CASSQGGRVSYNEQFF
13	-	TRBV10-3	-	TRBJ1-4	TGTGCCATCCGGGCGGGGAGGGATGAAAAACTGTTTTTT	CAIRAGRDEKLFF
17	-	TRBV4-3	TRBD1	TRBJ2-1	TGCGCCAGCAGCCGGGACAGGGTTCGTAGCTCCTACAATGAGCAGTTCTTC	CASSRDRVRSSYNEQFF
15	-	TRBV30	-	TRBJ2-7	TGTGCCTGGAGTGTTGCGACAGGCGTCTCCTACGAGCAGTACTTC	CAWSVATGVSYEQYF